These 3 T cell receptor beta chains were sequenced from one sample in a study of T cells in Graves' hyperthyroidism and ophthalmopathy. The investigators amplified TCR beta CDR3 regions from RNA transcripts. The HTBI primer set served for first-round RT-PCR of the TCR CDR3. MiXCR, run by TCRdb on the multiplex PCR reads, gives a single entry per CDR3 protein. Of about 580,000 distinct CDR3 sequences in the sample, approximately 15% were seen once. The specimen was blood. The receptors were gathered from a woman between 25 and 40 years old with Graves' hyperthyroidism that later progressed to Graves' ophthalmopathy.

This clonotype was seen more than once but under ten times. The gene calls are TRBV3-1 and TRBJ1-1; D is uncertain. Between the trimmed V and J ends, which lost 8 bases and 2 bases, there was a span of 9 bases. The germline gives CDR1 LGHDT, CDR2 YNNKEL (reference sequence). The CDR3 totals 12 residues. The CDR3 loop reads CASRDANTEAFF. The CDR3 DNA follows: TGTGCCAGCCGGGATGCTAACACTGAAGCTTTCTTT.

This chain connects TRBV20-1 to TRBJ2-7; 12 positions agree with TRBD2. The CDR3 is 14 amino acids. The V segment lost 3 bases and the J segment 4 bases; nucleotides outside the gene matches: 4. Germline values: CDR1 DFQATT, CDR2 SNEGSKA (reference sequence). CDR3 loop: CSARPGTSGYEQYF. The CDR3, as DNA: TGCAGTGCTAGGCCCGGGACTAGCGGGTACGAGCAGTACTTC.

Ten or more counts support this clonotype. The chain combines TRBV7-2 with TRBJ2-7; TRBD2 matches at 9 bases. V lost 3 bases, J lost 6 bases, and 6 bases stayed unmatched. The CDR3 runs 14 residues. The germline V gene encodes CDR1 SGHTA and CDR2 FQGNSA. The CDR3 loop reads CASSFSGSPSEQYF. The CDR3 DNA follows: TGTGCCAGCAGCTTTAGCGGGAGCCCCAGCGAGCAGTACTTC.